Listed below are T cell receptor beta chains from one sample, sequenced in a study of T-cell reconstitution after alpha-beta-depleted transplantation in children. TCRdb analysed the PCR reads with MiXCR anew, one entry per CDR3 protein. The sample holds 98,000 or so distinct CDR3 sequences; about a quarter are singletons and the top ten take roughly 23%. The source was PBMCs, collected before TCRalphabeta/CD19-depleted stem cell transplant. The receptors originated from a boy aged 2 to 10 with acute lymphoblastic leukemia, due to receive a stem cell transplant. The CDR3 runs from the conserved cysteine through the conserved F or W. D genes are given only for firm matches. Clone sizes are given selectively: once, few, many, or a class where the clone is expanded.

NA,TRBJ2-1,TRBD2,TRBV5-1,TGCGCCAGCAGCTTGAGGGGTAGCGGGAGTTCGGATGAGCAGTTCTTC,CASSLRGSGSSDEQFF
NA,TRBJ2-1,NA,TRBV4-2,TGTGCCAGCAGCCAAGATCGACTGAATGAGCAGTTCTTC,CASSQDRLNEQFF
few,TRBJ2-7,NA,TRBV4-3,TGCGCCAGCAGCCAAGACGGGGACCTTATAACGGAGCAGTACTTC,CASSQDGDLITEQYF
NA,TRBJ1-5,TRBD1,TRBV12-3/TRBV12-4,TGTGCCAGCAGTTTGGGGACAGGGTACAATCAGCCCCAGCATTTT,CASSLGTGYNQPQHF
NA,TRBJ2-7,NA,TRBV4-1,TGCGCCAGCAGCCAAGTACCAGGGGAATACTACGAGCAGTACTTC,CASSQVPGEYYEQYF
few,TRBJ2-2,NA,TRBV28,TGTGCCGGCGGCAGGGCCGGGGAGCTGTTTTTT,CAGGRAGELFF
NA,TRBJ2-2,TRBD2,TRBV7-2,TGTGCCAGCAGCACAGAGAGCGGGATAAACACCGGGGAGCTGTTTTTT,CASSTESGINTGELFF
NA,TRBJ2-7,NA,TRBV24-1,TGTGCCACCAGTAATAGTCTGGGGACGGAGCAGTACTTC,CATSNSLGTEQYF
few,TRBJ2-2,NA,TRBV4-1,TGCGCCAGTTCAAATTCGAACACCGGGGAGCTGTTTTTT,CASSNSNTGELFF
NA,TRBJ1-2,NA,TRBV5-4,TGTGCCAGCAGCTTCTCCGCGTCGTCTAACTATGGCTACACCTTC,CASSFSASSNYGYTF
NA,TRBJ2-1,NA,TRBV6-5,TGTGCCAGCAGTCACCCCGGCTCCTACAATGAGCAGTTCTTC,CASSHPGSYNEQFF
NA,TRBJ1-2,NA,TRBV24-1,TGTGCCACCAGTGATTTGCCAACTAACTATGGCTACACCTTC,CATSDLPTNYGYTF
NA,TRBJ2-2,NA,TRBV5-1,TGCGCCAGCAGCTTGGGACAGCGTAACACCGGGGAGCTGTTTTTT,CASSLGQRNTGELFF
NA,TRBJ1-1,NA,TRBV6-2/TRBV6-3,TGTGCCAGCGTCGGGGATTCGAAAAAGACTGAAGCTTTCTTT,CASVGDSKKTEAFF
few,TRBJ2-7,NA,TRBV28,TGTGCCAGCAGTTTTGCGGGGAGTCCGACCTACGAGCAGTACTTC,CASSFAGSPTYEQYF
few,TRBJ1-1,TRBD1,TRBV12-3/TRBV12-4,TGTGCCAGCAGGCCCTTACAGGGGGCAGGGACTGAAGCTTTCTTT,CASRPLQGAGTEAFF
NA,TRBJ2-7,TRBD2,TRBV28,TGTGCCAGCAGTCGGGGACTAGCGGGAATCTCCTACGAGCAGTACTTC,CASSRGLAGISYEQYF
few,TRBJ2-7,NA,TRBV20-1,TGCAGTGCTAGTCTGGAGCATGAGCAGTACTTC,CSASLEHEQYF
NA,TRBJ1-6,NA,TRBV15,TGTGCCACCAGCGCCTTAGGCGGTTCACCCCTCCACTTT,CATSALGGSPLHF
NA,TRBJ2-1,NA,TRBV24-1,TGTGCCACCAGTGTGTCCAATGAGCAGTTCTTC,CATSVSNEQFF
NA,TRBJ1-2,NA,TRBV5-5,TGTGCCAGCAGCTTGGAATGGAACAGCTATGGCTACACCTTC,CASSLEWNSYGYTF
NA,TRBJ1-5,NA,TRBV20-1,TGCAGTGCTAGAGATCGCATCTGGGGCAATCAGCCCCAGCATTTT,CSARDRIWGNQPQHF
few,TRBJ1-5,TRBD1,TRBV3-1,TGTGCCAGCAGCTCACACATGCCGGGACAGGGGCCTCCTAGCAATCAGCCCCAGCATTTT,CASSSHMPGQGPPSNQPQHF
many,TRBJ2-7,TRBD1,TRBV5-1,TGCGCCAGCAGCCCCCGGGACAGGGGGCACGAGCAGTACTTC,CASSPRDRGHEQYF
many,TRBJ2-3,TRBD2,TRBV18,TGTGCCAGCTCACCATCTAGCGGAGGGACAGATACGCAGTATTTT,CASSPSSGGTDTQYF
few,TRBJ1-5,NA,TRBV7-9,TGTGCCAGCAGCCCCGGCGCAGGGAGTCAGCCCCAGCATTTT,CASSPGAGSQPQHF
NA,TRBJ2-5,NA,TRBV18,TGTGCCAGCTCACGGGGGTTTGCGGAGACCCAGTACTTC,CASSRGFAETQYF
few,TRBJ1-1,NA,TRBV20-1,TGCAGTGCTAGAGCTGGCAGGATGGTCACTGAAGCTTTCTTT,CSARAGRMVTEAFF
NA,TRBJ2-7,TRBD2,TRBV7-6,TGTGCCAGCAGCTTATACCCGACTAGCGGCCAAAGCTCCTACGAGCAGTACTTC,CASSLYPTSGQSSYEQYF
NA,TRBJ1-3,NA,TRBV20-1,TGCAGTGCTATGGAGGACAGTCGAAACACCATATATTTT,CSAMEDSRNTIYF
few,TRBJ2-3,NA,TRBV5-1,TGCGCCAGCACAAGGGGAATACACCTGAGGACAGATACGCAGTATTTT,CASTRGIHLRTDTQYF